What follows is one T cell receptor beta chain and its context. Its antigen remains unidentified. The sample holds no much larger clone one base away, and base qualities are not on file. This record comes from a study of immune cell composition in non-small cell lung cancer (dated by TCRdb to the late 2010s). Some background on the complete study: Histologic subtype, mainly lung adenocarcinoma or squamous cell carcinoma, was assigned on the basis of H&E together with p63, CK5, Napsin A and TTF-1 immunohistochemistry. Supplementary cohort #1, 10 lung adenocarcinoma cases, had paired tumour/lung TCR-beta sequencing and TIL populations generated to assess tumour reactivity. TCR-beta sequencing (Adaptive Biotechnologies) was performed on about 37 paired NSCLC tumour and non-adjacent lung specimens plus 26 tumour-only specimens. A handful of tumour specimens with TCR-beta data were of rare histological subtypes and were excluded from the subtype comparisons.

A two-step multiplex PCR amplified TCR-beta CDR3 regions from genomic DNA, and the second step of the PCR added Illumina-compatible adaptors. TCR-beta immunosequencing was carried out on an Illumina platform through the commercial immunoSEQ service. Under the source paper's analysis protocol: Repertoires were described by productive clonality and by Top 10 Clones, which is the percentage of T-cell templates coming from the ten most frequent sequences. Values for productive clonality spanned 0 to 1, where a value of 1 indicated a monoclonal population. Tumour-associated clones were defined as sequences comprising at least 0.1% of tumour T-cell templates but absent from matched non-adjacent lung, identified via log10 scatter plots. Student's t-tests were used for two-group comparisons, ANOVA for comparisons across stages, and linear regression for relationships, with analyses done in GraphPad Prism7 and R. As stored in TCRdb, this immuneACCESS dataset retains in-frame rearrangements with V and J assigned. A fraction of the clones does not appear; measured against another copy, unresolved V genes explain less than half of the discrepancy, and the remainder lacks a known reason. The V and J calls and clone size are taken from that table; D and trimming were inferred from the DNA. The sample table holds around 6,000 clones, of which 75% to 80% were seen once. 5% to 8% of the sample is taken by the ten largest.

Normal lung samples came from the same patient and consisted of non-adjacent lung tissue collected as far from the tumour as possible, at a distance of at least 3 cm. From frozen aliquots of unsorted single-cell suspensions, genomic DNA was isolated using the QIAamp DNA kit. Tissues were received within 2 hours of resection and processed immediately into single-cell suspensions. Tissue was mechanically dissociated and enzymatically digested with DNase I, collagenase I and hyaluronidase for 25 to 30 minutes at 37 °C, then filtered and RBC-lysed. CDR1 and CDR2, per the germline V gene (reference sequence), are MNHEY and SMNVEV. Cut back by 3 bases and 0 bases, the V and J ends lie 11 bases apart. The CDR3 spans 15 residues, from the cysteine through the phenylalanine. Just CDR3 DNA is preserved here, 45 bases in frame from base 1. On the study overall, not on this receptor specifically: The reactivity cohort contained only around eleven cases, and the tumour-reactive clones were not shown to have sequences in common with the dominant in vivo tumour-associated clones. In some ten adenocarcinoma cases, maximal tumour-associated clone frequency correlated strongly with TIL tumour reactivity, whereas overall clonality did not. Smoking pack-years did not significantly correlate with tumour TCR-beta clonality. Tumour-associated clones >0.5% were found in nearly half of NSCLC cases, namely in over 25% of adenocarcinomas versus 75% of squamous carcinomas.

This clonotype was sampled from a human donor with non-small cell lung cancer. The chain is assembled from TRBV27 and TRBJ2-5; the D gene lacks a confident call. Input material: non-adjacent lung tissue. Read as DNA, the sequence is TGTGCCAGCAGTTTCTCGTTCCAGAACCAAGAGACCCAGTACTTC. Translated, it reads CASSFSFQNQETQYF.